This TCR beta chain originates from a study of T cell responses to AZD1222 COVID-19 vaccine. Whole-study findings and limits: White British donors predominated, females outnumbered males, and clonal diversity was possibly underestimated.

As regards this clone: What it binds is unknown.

CDR1 is LNHDA, CDR2 SQIVND, per germline (reference sequence). Losses at the gene ends were 3 bases for V and 2 bases for J; bases not matched to a gene: 12. This CDR3 has 17 residues. The assay was immunoSEQ multiplex PCR, and TCRdb's table has in-frame clones only and misses some. The sample consists of roughly 96,000 clones, 88% of them appearing once. The origin of this receptor is an adult who received the AZD1222 COVID-19 vaccine. J is TRBJ2-7 and V is TRBV19; TRBD1 aligns across 8 bases. The source was peripheral blood, collected 28 days after the second AZD1222 dose. In nucleotides, the CDR3 is TGTGCCAGTAGTATCATCCCCCCGACAGGGGCAACCTACGAGCAGTACTTC. Amino acids: CASSIIPPTGATYEQYF.